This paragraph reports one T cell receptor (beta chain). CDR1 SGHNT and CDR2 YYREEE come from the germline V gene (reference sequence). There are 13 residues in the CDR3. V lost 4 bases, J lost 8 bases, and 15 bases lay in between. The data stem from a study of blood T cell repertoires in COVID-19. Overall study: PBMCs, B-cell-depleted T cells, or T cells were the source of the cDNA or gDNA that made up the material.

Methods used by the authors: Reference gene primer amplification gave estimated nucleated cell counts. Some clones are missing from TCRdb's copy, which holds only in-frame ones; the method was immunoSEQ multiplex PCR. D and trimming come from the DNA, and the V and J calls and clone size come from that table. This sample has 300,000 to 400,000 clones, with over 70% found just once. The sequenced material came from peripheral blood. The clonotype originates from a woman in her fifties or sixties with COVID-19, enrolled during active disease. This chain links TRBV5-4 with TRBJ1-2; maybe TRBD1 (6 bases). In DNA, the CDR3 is TGTGCCAGCAGCCTCCCAGGGGTTAAAGGCTACACCTTC. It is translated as CASSLPGVKGYTF. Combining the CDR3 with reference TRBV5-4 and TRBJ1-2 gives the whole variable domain ETGVTQSPTHLIKTRGQQVTLRCSSQSGHNTVSWYQQALGQGPQFIFQYYREEENGRGNFPPRFSGLQFPNYSSELNVNALELDDSALYLCASSLPGVKGYTFGSGTRLTVV.